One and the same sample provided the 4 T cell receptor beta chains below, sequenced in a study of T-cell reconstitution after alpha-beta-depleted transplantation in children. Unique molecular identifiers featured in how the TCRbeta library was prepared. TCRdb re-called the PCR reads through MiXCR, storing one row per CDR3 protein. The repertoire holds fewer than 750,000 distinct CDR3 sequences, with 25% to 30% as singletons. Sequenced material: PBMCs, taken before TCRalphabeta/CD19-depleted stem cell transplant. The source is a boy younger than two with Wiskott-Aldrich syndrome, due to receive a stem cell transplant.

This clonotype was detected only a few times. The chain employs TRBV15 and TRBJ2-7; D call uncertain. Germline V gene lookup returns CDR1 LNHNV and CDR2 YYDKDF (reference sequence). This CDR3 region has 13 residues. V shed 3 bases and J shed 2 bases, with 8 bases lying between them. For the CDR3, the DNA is TGTGCCACCAGCAGCGGGCCCACCTACGAGCAGTACTTC. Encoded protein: CATSSGPTYEQYF.

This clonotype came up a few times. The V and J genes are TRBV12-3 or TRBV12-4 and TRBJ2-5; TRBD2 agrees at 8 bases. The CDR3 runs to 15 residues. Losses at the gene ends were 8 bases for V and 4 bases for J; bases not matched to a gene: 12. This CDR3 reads CASSKAGLAGETQYF. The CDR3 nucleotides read TGTGCCAGCTCCAAGGCGGGGCTAGCGGGAGAGACCCAGTACTTC.

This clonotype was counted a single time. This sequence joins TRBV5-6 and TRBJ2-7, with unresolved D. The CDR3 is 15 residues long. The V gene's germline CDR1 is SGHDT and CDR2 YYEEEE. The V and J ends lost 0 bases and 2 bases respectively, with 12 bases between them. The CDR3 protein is CASSLVMAAPYEQYF. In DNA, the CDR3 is TGTGCCAGCAGCTTGGTGATGGCGGCCCCCTACGAGCAGTACTTC.

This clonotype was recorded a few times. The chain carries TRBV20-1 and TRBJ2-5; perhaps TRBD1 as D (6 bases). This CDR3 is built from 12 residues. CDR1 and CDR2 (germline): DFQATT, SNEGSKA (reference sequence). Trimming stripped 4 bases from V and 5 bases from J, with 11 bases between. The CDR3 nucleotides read TGCAGTGCTACCGGGACAACGGAGACCCAGTACTTC. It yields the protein CSATGTTETQYF.